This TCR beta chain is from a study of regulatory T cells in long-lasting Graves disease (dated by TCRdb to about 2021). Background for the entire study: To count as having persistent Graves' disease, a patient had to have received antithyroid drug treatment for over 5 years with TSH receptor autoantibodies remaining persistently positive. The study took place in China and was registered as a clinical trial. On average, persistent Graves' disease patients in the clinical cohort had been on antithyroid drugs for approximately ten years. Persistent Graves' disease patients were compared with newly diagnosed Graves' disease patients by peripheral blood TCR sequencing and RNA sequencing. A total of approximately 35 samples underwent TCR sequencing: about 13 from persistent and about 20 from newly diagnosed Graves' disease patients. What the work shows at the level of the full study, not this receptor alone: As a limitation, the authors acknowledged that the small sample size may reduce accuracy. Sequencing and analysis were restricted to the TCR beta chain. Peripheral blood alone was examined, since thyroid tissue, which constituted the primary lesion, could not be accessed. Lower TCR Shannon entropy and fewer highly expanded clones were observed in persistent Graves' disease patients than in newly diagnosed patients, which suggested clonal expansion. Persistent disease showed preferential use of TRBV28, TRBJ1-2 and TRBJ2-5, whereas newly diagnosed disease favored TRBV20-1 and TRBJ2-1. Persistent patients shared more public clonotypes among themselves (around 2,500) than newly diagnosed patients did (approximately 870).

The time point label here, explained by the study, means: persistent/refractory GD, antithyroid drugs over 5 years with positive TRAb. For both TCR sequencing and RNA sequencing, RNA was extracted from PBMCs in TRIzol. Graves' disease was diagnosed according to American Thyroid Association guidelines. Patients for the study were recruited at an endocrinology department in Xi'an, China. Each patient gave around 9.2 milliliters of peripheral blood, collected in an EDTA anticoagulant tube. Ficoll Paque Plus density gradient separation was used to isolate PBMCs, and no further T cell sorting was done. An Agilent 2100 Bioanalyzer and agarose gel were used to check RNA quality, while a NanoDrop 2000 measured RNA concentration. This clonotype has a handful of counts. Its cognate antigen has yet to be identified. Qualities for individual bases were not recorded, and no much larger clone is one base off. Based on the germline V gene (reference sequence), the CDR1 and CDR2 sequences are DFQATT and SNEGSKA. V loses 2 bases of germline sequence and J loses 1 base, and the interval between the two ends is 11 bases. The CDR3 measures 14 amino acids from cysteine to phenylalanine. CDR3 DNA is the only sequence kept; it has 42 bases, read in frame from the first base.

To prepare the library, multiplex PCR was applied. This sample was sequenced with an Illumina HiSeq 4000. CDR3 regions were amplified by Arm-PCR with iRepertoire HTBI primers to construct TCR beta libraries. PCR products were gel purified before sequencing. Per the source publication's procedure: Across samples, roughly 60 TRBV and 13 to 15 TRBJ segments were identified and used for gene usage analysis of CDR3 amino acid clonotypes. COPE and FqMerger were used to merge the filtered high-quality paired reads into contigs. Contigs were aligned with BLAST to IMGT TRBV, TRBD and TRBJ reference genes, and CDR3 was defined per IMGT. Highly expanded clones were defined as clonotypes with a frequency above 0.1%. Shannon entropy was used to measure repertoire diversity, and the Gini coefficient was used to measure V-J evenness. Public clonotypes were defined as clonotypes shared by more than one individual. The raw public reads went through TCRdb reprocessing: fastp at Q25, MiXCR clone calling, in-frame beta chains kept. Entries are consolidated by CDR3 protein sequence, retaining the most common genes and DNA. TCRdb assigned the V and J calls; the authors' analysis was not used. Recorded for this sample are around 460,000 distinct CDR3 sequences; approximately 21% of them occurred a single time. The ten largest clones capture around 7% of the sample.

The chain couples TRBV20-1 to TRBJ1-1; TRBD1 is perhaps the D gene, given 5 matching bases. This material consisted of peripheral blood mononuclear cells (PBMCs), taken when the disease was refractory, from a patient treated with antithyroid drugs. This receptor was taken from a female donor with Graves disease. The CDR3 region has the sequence CSARLRERNTEAFF. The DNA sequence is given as TGCAGTGCTAGACTCAGGGAACGGAACACTGAAGCTTTCTTT.